This record concerns one T cell receptor (beta chain) sequence. As yet, its antigen is unknown. Unexposed donor CD4+ T cells date from about 2010-2019, before the COVID-19 pandemic. After about 10 days of culture, CD4+ T cells were isolated. Assay: immunoSEQ multiplex PCR; the TCRdb copy retains only in-frame clones and omits some. Here the sample spans around 16,000 clones, about 84% being singletons. These data belong to a study of CD4 T cells in relation to SARS-CoV-2 and coronaviruses. At the level of the study: The HLA restriction of the shared crossreactive spike epitopes was mapped.

The specimen was CD4+ T cells from PBMCs, cultured in vitro. The source of this sequence is a human donor in good health.

Here the CDR3 DNA reads TGTGCCAGCAGCTTCAGTAGCGGGAGAACAGATACGCAGTATTTT. Amino acid sequence: CASSFSSGRTDTQYF. The V and J genes are TRBV7-3 and TRBJ2-3; 9 bases line up with TRBD2. The CDR3 runs 15 residues. With V trimmed by 3 bases and J by 3 bases, 4 bases remained unmatched. Germline V gene sequence: CDR1 SGHTA, CDR2 FQGTGA. Variable domain in full (rest from reference TRBV7-3 and TRBJ2-3): GAGVSQTPSNKVTEKGKYVELRCDPISGHTALYWYRQSLGQGPEFLIYFQGTGAADDSGLPNDRFFAVRPEGSVSTLKIQRTERGDSAVYLCASSFSSGRTDTQYFGPGTRLTVL.